This entry describes one T cell receptor (beta chain). Each CDR3 protein gets one entry after TCRdb re-called the RT-PCR reads with MiXCR. The data hold almost 700,000 distinct CDR3 sequences, with 14% observed a single time. The junction had 10 bases not matched to a gene; V was cut back by 5 bases and J by 8 bases. CDR3 length: 15 amino acids. The V gene's germline CDR1 is SGHDT and CDR2 YYEEEE. The TCR originated in a female donor in good health, serving as a healthy control. The chain combines TRBV5-6 with TRBJ1-6; 7 bases map to TRBD1. The sample taken for sequencing was memory CD4+ T cells from blood. The CDR3 DNA is TGTGCCAGCAGGATTTCAGGGGGGATTGATTCACCCCTCCACTTT. The encoded protein is CASRISGGIDSPLHF.